A single sample is the source of the 21 T cell receptor beta chains below, sequenced in a study of blood T cell repertoires in COVID-19. The data were produced by immunoSEQ multiplex PCR, yet TCRdb's version contains in-frame clones alone and is incomplete. The table shows about 43,000 clones, with around 90% occurring only once. Sequenced sample: peripheral blood. The receptor source for this set is a woman aged 80 or over with active COVID-19.

The CDR3 DNA reads as TGTGCCAGCAGGAACCCTGGGACTCCCGAGGAGCAGTACTTC. Protein sequence: CASRNPGTPEEQYF. The chain joins TRBV27 to TRBJ2-7, with D perhaps matching TRBD2 (6 bases). The V gene lost 6 bases and the J gene lost 7 bases, with 19 bases spanning the gap. The V gene's germline CDR1 is MNHEY and CDR2 SMNVEV (reference sequence). The CDR3 is 14 residues long.

The J gene is TRBJ2-1, the V gene TRBV3-1 (or the pseudogene TRBV3-2), with D perhaps TRBD2 (5 bases). The CDR3 covers 17 residues. Between the trimmed V and J ends, which lost 4 bases and 0 bases, there was a span of 16 bases. In germline, CDR1 is LGHDT, CDR2 YNNKEL (reference sequence). As DNA, the CDR3 is TGTGCCAGCAGCCGGACTCGACTTATTAGCTCCTACAATGAGCAGTTCTTC. Protein sequence: CASSRTRLISSYNEQFF.

The chain joins TRBV7-8 to TRBJ1-3; 7 positions match TRBD1. Germline loops: CDR1 SGHVS, CDR2 FQNEAQ. V shed 4 bases, J shed 8 bases, and the junction held 14 bases outside the gene matches. This CDR3 is built from 16 residues. The CDR3 protein is CASSSPTGSLSYTIYF. CDR3 bases: TGTGCCAGCAGCTCCCCGACAGGGTCGTTGTCCTACACCATATATTTT.

The CDR3 loop reads CASSWGLLSGNTIYF. In nucleotides, the CDR3 is TGTGCCAGCAGCTGGGGACTCCTCTCTGGAAACACCATATATTTT. The V gene is TRBV5-8, the J gene TRBJ1-3, with TRBD1 as a possible D gene (5 bases). Deletions cut 3 bases from V and 0 bases from J, with 10 bases between. The CDR3 extends over 15 amino acids. The V gene's germline CDR1 is SGHTS and CDR2 YDEGEE.

V is TRBV3-1 (or the pseudogene TRBV3-2) and J is TRBJ2-3; 7 bases align to TRBD2. Germline V CDR1 and CDR2: LGHDT, YNNKEL (reference sequence). The V gene end was trimmed by 0 bases and the J gene end by 0 bases; junction bases not matched to a gene: 3. CDR3 length: 16 amino acids. The CDR3 DNA follows: TGTGCCAGCAGCCAAGAACCAGCGGGAAGCACAGATACGCAGTATTTT. The encoded protein is CASSQEPAGSTDTQYF.

The J gene is TRBJ2-3, the V gene TRBV14; D gene ambiguous. Germline-derived CDR1 and CDR2 are SGHDN and FVKESK. The CDR3 runs 15 residues. The V end lost 0 bases, the J end lost 0 bases, and 7 bases lay between the germline ends. CDR3 DNA: TGTGCCAGCAGCCAAGACGTCACTAGCACAGATACGCAGTATTTT. Translation gives CASSQDVTSTDTQYF.

This clone was found once. J is TRBJ2-1 and V is TRBV5-1, with 8 bases that match TRBD1. Germline V lookup: CDR1 SGHRS, CDR2 YFSETQ. The CDR3 is made up of 15 amino acids. V gave up 2 bases and J gave up 9 bases; unmatched junction bases: 10. As DNA, the CDR3 is TGCGCCAGCAGCTTAGGAAGACAGGGGATGGGTGAGCAGTTCTTC. It codes for CASSLGRQGMGEQFF.

The gene calls are TRBV7-9 and TRBJ2-2; 10 positions agree with TRBD1. Trimming cost V 5 bases and J 4 bases; bases outside gene matches: 7. Per germline, CDR1 SEHNR and CDR2 FQNEAQ (reference sequence). This CDR3 spans 16 amino acids. The CDR3 protein is CASSRGTGAGTGELFF. The CDR3 nucleotides are TGTGCCAGCAGCCGGGGGACAGGGGCCGGCACCGGGGAGCTGTTTTTT. The full variable domain, its missing parts supplied by reference TRBV7-9 and TRBJ2-2, is DTGVSQNPRHKITKRGQNVTFRCDPISEHNRLYWYRQTLGQGPEFLTYFQNEAQLEKSRLLSDRFSAERPKGSFSTLEIQRTEQGDSAMYLCASSRGTGAGTGELFFGEGSRLTVL.

The chain joins TRBV18 to TRBJ2-1; D may be TRBD1 (6 bases). Trimming stripped 0 bases from V and 9 bases from J, with 12 bases between. The CDR3 sequence is 14 residues long. Germline-derived CDR1 and CDR2 are KGHSH and LQKENI. The DNA for the CDR3 is TGTGCCAGCTCACCACCCAAGGGGGTAGGTGAGCAGTTCTTC. Translated: CASSPPKGVGEQFF.

The chain uses TRBV2 and TRBJ2-3; TRBD1 might be the D (6 bases). Between the trimmed V and J ends, which lost 6 bases and 0 bases, there was a span of 10 bases. Germline V gene lookup returns CDR1 SNHLY and CDR2 FYNNEI. The CDR3 spans 14 residues. The CDR3 loop reads CASRGASSTDTQYF. CDR3 bases: TGTGCCAGCAGGGGGGCTTCCAGCACAGATACGCAGTATTTT.

This clone turned up a few times. The gene calls are TRBV19 and TRBJ2-7; TRBD1 aligns across 9 bases. Looked up from germline, CDR1 is LNHDA and CDR2 is SQIVND (reference sequence). Trimming at V came to 6 bases and at J to 6 bases, leaving 9 bases not matched to a gene. The CDR3 contains 14 residues. The CDR3 loop reads CASRDLGQGGEQYF. The CDR3 DNA sequence: TGTGCCAGTAGGGATTTGGGACAGGGAGGCGAGCAGTACTTC. The full variable domain, its missing parts supplied by reference TRBV19 and TRBJ2-7, is DGGITQSPKYLFRKEGQNVTLSCEQNLNHDAMYWYRQDPGQGLRLIYYSQIVNDFQKGDIAEGYSVSREKKESFPLTVTSAQKNPTAFYLCASRDLGQGGEQYFGPGTRLTVT.

The chain carries TRBV28 and TRBJ1-2, with unresolved D. CDR1 and CDR2 from the germline V gene are MDHEN and SYDVKM. The CDR3 sequence is 12 residues long. Trimming stripped 8 bases from V and 5 bases from J, with 12 bases between. The CDR3, as DNA: TGTGCCAGCCGATCTGGCTCTTATGGCTACACCTTC. Translated, it gives CASRSGSYGYTF.

The chain recombines TRBV5-4 with TRBJ2-3; 10 bases map to TRBD2. There are 16 residues in the CDR3. Germline V gene sequence: CDR1 SGHNT, CDR2 YYREEE (reference sequence). V dropped 3 bases and J dropped 5; count of bases not matched to a gene: 9. CDR3 protein: CASSSSGGAFVDTQYF. The CDR3 bases are TGTGCCAGCAGCTCGAGCGGGGGGGCCTTTGTAGATACGCAGTATTTT.

The CDR3 sequence is CASNRGNSPLHF. Here the CDR3 DNA reads TGTGCCAGCAATAGGGGTAATTCACCCCTCCACTTT. This chain uses TRBV6-4 with TRBJ1-6; the D gene is possibly TRBD1 (5 bases). Trimming pared 7 bases from V and 6 bases from J, leaving 7 bases between. The CDR3 is 12 residues long. CDR1 and CDR2 from the germline V gene are MRHNA and SNTAGT.

The chain combines TRBV5-8 with TRBJ2-7; perhaps TRBD2 as D (6 bases). The length of the CDR3 is 14 residues. Germline V lookup: CDR1 SGHTS, CDR2 YDEGEE. Between the trimmed V and J ends, which lost 0 bases and 5 bases, there was a span of 12 bases. The CDR3 region is CASSLVGGVNEQYF. The CDR3 DNA is TGTGCCAGCAGCTTGGTTGGAGGGGTCAACGAGCAGTACTTC.

V gene TRBV4-3 combines with J gene TRBJ2-1; D ambiguous. Germline CDR1 is LGHNA and CDR2 is YSLEER. Trimming took 0 bases from V and 7 from J, leaving 10 bases between them. The CDR3 extends over 14 amino acids. The CDR3, as DNA: TGCGCCAGCAGCCAAGATCTATCCTCGAATGAGCAGTTCTTC. As protein: CASSQDLSSNEQFF.

The V call is TRBV4-3, the J call TRBJ1-5; D ambiguous. Germline loops: CDR1 LGHNA, CDR2 YSLEER. This CDR3 spans 13 amino acids. Trimming took off 0 bases at V and 4 bases at J, with 4 bases between the two ends. The CDR3 DNA sequence: TGCGCCAGCAGCCAAGACCCTAATCAGCCCCAGCATTTT. Translation gives CASSQDPNQPQHF.

J is TRBJ2-7 and V is TRBV6-5, with 10 bases lining up with TRBD2. This CDR3 region has 16 residues. The germline V gene has CDR1 MNHEY and CDR2 SVGAGI. V lost 2 bases to trimming and J lost 2 bases; unmatched junction nucleotides: 6. The CDR3, as DNA: TGTGCCAGCAGTTACAAGACTAGCGGGTTTACCTACGAGCAGTACTTC. Protein sequence: CASSYKTSGFTYEQYF.

This sequence joins TRBV7-3 and TRBJ2-3; TRBD1 aligns across 10 bases. The CDR3 totals 16 residues. The V gene's germline CDR1 is SGHTA and CDR2 FQGTGA. The V and J ends lost 5 bases and 1 base, in that order; junction bases with no gene match: 6. This chain's CDR3 is CASSPTGTGGTDTQYF. The CDR3 nucleotides read TGTGCCAGCAGCCCGACCGGGACAGGGGGCACAGATACGCAGTATTTT.

The genes are TRBV5-4 and TRBJ1-4; 8 bases are shared with TRBD1. Germline CDR1 reads SGHNT; CDR2 reads YYREEE (reference sequence). The CDR3 loop spans 15 amino acids. Losses at the gene ends were 4 bases for V and 4 bases for J; bases not matched to a gene: 6. CDR3 nucleotides: TGTGCCAGCAGCCCTACAGGGGGTGGTAATGAAAAACTGTTTTTT. Amino acids: CASSPTGGGNEKLFF. The whole variable domain, remainder taken from reference TRBV5-4 and TRBJ1-4, is ETGVTQSPTHLIKTRGQQVTLRCSSQSGHNTVSWYQQALGQGPQFIFQYYREEENGRGNFPPRFSGLQFPNYSSELNVNALELDDSALYLCASSPTGGGNEKLFFGSGTQLSVL.

DNA for the CDR3: TGTGCGACAGGGGGAGATCAATCCTCCTACGAGCAGTACTTC. Translating gives CATGGDQSSYEQYF. This chain links TRBV19 with TRBJ2-7, with TRBD1 matching over 9 bases. The CDR3 has 14 amino acids. Germline V gene sequence: CDR1 LNHDA, CDR2 SQIVND (reference sequence).